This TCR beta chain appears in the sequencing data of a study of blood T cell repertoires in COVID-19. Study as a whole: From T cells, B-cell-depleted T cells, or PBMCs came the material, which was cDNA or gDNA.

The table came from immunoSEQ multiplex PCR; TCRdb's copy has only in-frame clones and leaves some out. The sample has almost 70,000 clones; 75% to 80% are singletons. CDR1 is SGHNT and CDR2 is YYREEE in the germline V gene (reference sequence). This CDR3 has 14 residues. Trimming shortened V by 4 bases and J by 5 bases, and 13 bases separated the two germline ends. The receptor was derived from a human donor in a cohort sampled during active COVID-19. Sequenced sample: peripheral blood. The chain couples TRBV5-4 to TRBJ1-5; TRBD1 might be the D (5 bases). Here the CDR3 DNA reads TGTGCCAGCAGCGCAGGGATAGTCGATCAGCCCCAGCATTTT. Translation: CASSAGIVDQPQHF.